The 23 T cell receptor beta chains presented below share a single source sample, sequenced in a study of beta chain features in type 1 diabetes. The whole isolated RNA underwent reverse transcription, so sequencing captured expressed TCRB transcripts. The data were produced by immunoSEQ multiplex PCR, yet TCRdb's version contains in-frame clones alone and is incomplete. Of 900,000 or so clones in the sample, roughly 17% were seen once. The sequenced material came from naive CD4+ T cells from blood. Source of these receptors: a woman aged 18-29 years in good health.

This clone was picked up a small number of times. The V and J genes are TRBV28 and TRBJ2-7; 7 bases are shared with TRBD1. The CDR3 sequence is 14 residues long. CDR1 MDHEN and CDR2 SYDVKM come from the germline V gene. J lost 2 bases, V lost 4 bases, and 5 bases had no gene match. The CDR3 reads CASSSLGTAYEQYF. Written as DNA, the CDR3 is TGTGCCAGCAGTTCTCTGGGGACAGCCTACGAGCAGTACTTC.

The sample holds one count of this clone. The CDR3 sequence: CASSHPSDLAAQYF. In DNA form, the CDR3 reads TGTGCCAGCAGCCACCCGTCCGACCTCGCGGCCCAGTACTTC. V usage is TRBV6-5 and J usage is TRBJ2-5; D unresolved. CDR1 and CDR2 (germline): MNHEY, SVGAGI. This CDR3 is 14 amino acids long. Trimming shortened V by 6 bases and J by 9 bases, and 20 bases separated the two germline ends.

The CDR3 protein is CATTRGGTETQYF. The CDR3, as DNA: TGTGCCACCACGCGTGGGGGCACAGAGACCCAGTACTTC. This chain uses TRBV28 with TRBJ2-5; D might be TRBD1 (6 bases). Germline CDR1 MDHEN, CDR2 SYDVKM. The V end lost 10 bases, the J end lost 4 bases, and 16 bases lay between the germline ends. The CDR3 runs to 13 residues.

The chain combines TRBV7-2 with TRBJ1-2, with D possibly being TRBD1 (5 bases). Germline CDR1 SGHTA, CDR2 FQGNSA. V was clipped by 4 bases and J by 7 bases, with 16 bases between them. The length of the CDR3 is 14 residues. This CDR3 reads CASSSWTGETGYTF. The CDR3 bases are TGTGCCAGCAGCTCCTGGACGGGGGAGACTGGCTACACCTTC.

The rearrangement uses TRBV5-1 and TRBJ2-7; possibly TRBD1 for D (6 bases). The CDR3 length is 14 residues. The germline CDR1 and CDR2 sequences are SGHRS and YFSETQ. The V end lost 3 bases, the J end lost 5 bases, and 15 bases lay between the germline ends. For the CDR3, the DNA is TGCGCCAGCAGCTCAGGGGAAGCGGTGCACGAGCAGTACTTC. Protein sequence: CASSSGEAVHEQYF.

This clone was detected a few times. The chain links TRBV5-4 to TRBJ1-4; D is undetermined. Germline-derived CDR1 and CDR2 are SGHNT and YYREEE (reference sequence). CDR3 size: 14 residues. The V gene lost 2 bases and the J gene lost 5 bases, with 10 bases spanning the gap. CDR3 sequence reads: CASSFGQSNEKLFF. The CDR3 bases are TGTGCCAGCAGCTTTGGGCAGTCGAATGAAAAACTGTTTTTT.

V gene TRBV9 combines with J gene TRBJ2-2, with 7 bases matching TRBD2. V gave up 4 bases and J gave up 6 bases; unmatched junction bases: 9. The CDR3 runs to 15 residues. The germline V gene has CDR1 SGDLS and CDR2 YYNGEE. The CDR3 reads CASSLRTSPSGELFF. CDR3 DNA: TGTGCCAGCAGCTTGAGGACTAGTCCGTCCGGGGAGCTGTTTTTT.

Only a few counts were recorded for this clone. The chain links TRBV19 to TRBJ2-5, with a possible D match to TRBD1 (6 bases). Germline lookup yields CDR1 LNHDA and CDR2 SQIVND (reference sequence). V was trimmed by 2 bases and J by 2 bases, leaving 15 bases between them. CDR3 length: 16 residues. CDR3 protein: CASSILPGTRQETQYF. CDR3 bases: TGTGCCAGTAGTATACTACCCGGGACAAGACAAGAGACCCAGTACTTC.

In this sample, this clone turned up a few times. The genes are TRBV28 and TRBJ2-4, with 15 bases identical to TRBD2. Per the germline V gene, CDR1 is MDHEN and CDR2 is SYDVKM. This CDR3 is 16 amino acids long. J was trimmed by 12 bases and V by 5 bases; bases with no gene match: 11. The CDR3 DNA is TGTGCCAGCAGTCTTCTTGGGACTAGCGGGAGGATAGATCAGTACTTC. As protein: CASSLLGTSGRIDQYF.

The table lists this clone with a few counts. The chain couples TRBV19 to TRBJ2-1, with a tentative D call TRBD2 (6 bases). The CDR3 runs to 14 residues. CDR1 is LNHDA and CDR2 is SQIVND in the germline V gene (reference sequence). Trimming cost V 5 bases and J 6 bases, with 14 bases left between them. The CDR3 protein is CASSRSGVLNEQFF. The CDR3 DNA reads TGTGCCAGTAGTCGTAGCGGAGTCCTCAATGAGCAGTTCTTC.

This chain links TRBV7-9 with TRBJ2-7, with 10 bases that match TRBD2. The V and J ends lost 1 base and 6 bases, in that order; junction bases with no gene match: 0. Per germline, CDR1 SEHNR and CDR2 FQNEAQ (reference sequence). This CDR3 is built from 13 residues. The CDR3 loop is CASSLVAGGEQYF. The CDR3 nucleotides read TGTGCCAGCAGCTTAGTAGCGGGAGGCGAGCAGTACTTC.

This clone was picked up a small number of times. J is TRBJ2-5 and V is TRBV21-1. TRBV21-1 has pseudogene status. The CDR3 has 16 residues. CDR3 in amino acids: CASSTSPPVTQETQYF. The CDR3 DNA follows: TGTGCCAGCAGCACTTCCCCTCCGGTGACCCAAGAGACCCAGTACTTC.

The sample holds a few counts of this clone. This chain uses TRBV11-2 with TRBJ2-7; D is perhaps TRBD1 or TRBD2 (5 bases each). The CDR3 loop spans 14 amino acids. Trimming pared 5 bases from V and 0 bases from J, leaving 11 bases between. Germline V CDR1 and CDR2: SGHAT, FQNNGV. The CDR3 sequence is CASSQGRSSYEQYF. The DNA for the CDR3 is TGTGCCAGCAGCCAGGGACGGAGCTCCTACGAGCAGTACTTC.

This clone has only a few counts. The chain is built from TRBV6-5 and TRBJ1-1; TRBD1 is a possible D gene (5 bases). V was clipped by 0 bases and J by 8 bases, with 10 bases between them. Germline V CDR1 and CDR2: MNHEY, SVGAGI. This CDR3 contains 13 residues. The CDR3 is CASSYSLTVEAFF. CDR3 DNA sequence: TGTGCCAGCAGTTACTCCTTGACAGTCGAAGCTTTCTTT.

The J gene is TRBJ2-5, the V gene TRBV7-3, with TRBD1 matching over 10 bases. The germline CDR1 and CDR2 sequences are SGHTA and FQGTGA. V dropped 5 bases and J dropped 1; count of bases not matched to a gene: 7. This CDR3 spans 16 amino acids. CDR3 in amino acids: CASSRRGTGAQETQYF. The DNA for the CDR3 is TGTGCCAGCAGCCGTCGGGGGACAGGGGCCCAAGAGACCCAGTACTTC.

The chain has TRBV2 and TRBJ1-2; possibly TRBD1 for D (6 bases). Germline assignment: CDR1 SNHLY and CDR2 FYNNEI. V lost 7 bases to trimming and J lost 8 bases, with 11 bases between them. This CDR3 has 11 amino acids. The CDR3 DNA reads TGTGCCAGCACCCGAGGGGGGGGCTACACCTTC. This encodes CASTRGGGYTF.

This clone was seen more than once but under ten times. The genes are TRBV7-6 and TRBJ2-1; no definite D call. The CDR3 totals 12 residues. The V end was cut by 1 base, the J end by 11 bases, with 9 bases between. Germline lookup yields CDR1 SGHVS and CDR2 FNYEAQ. CDR3 sequence: CASSLGQRQQFF. The CDR3 DNA is TGTGCCAGCAGCTTAGGTCAGAGGCAGCAGTTCTTC.

The V gene is TRBV19, the J gene TRBJ1-1, with D hard to call. CDR3 size: 13 residues. Trimming pared 0 bases from V and 0 bases from J, leaving 2 bases between. From germline, CDR1 is LNHDA and CDR2 SQIVND (reference sequence). The CDR3 spells CASSIDMNTEAFF. CDR3 coding DNA: TGTGCCAGTAGTATAGATATGAACACTGAAGCTTTCTTT.

This clone appeared a few times. The chain combines TRBV14 with TRBJ2-1; 8 bases are shared with TRBD2. The germline V gene encodes CDR1 SGHDN and CDR2 FVKESK. This CDR3 region has 16 residues. The V segment lost 2 bases and the J segment 4 bases; nucleotides outside the gene matches: 7. CDR3 residues: CASSQLSGSLYNEQFF. The CDR3 DNA reads TGTGCCAGCAGCCAACTGAGCGGGAGCCTATACAATGAGCAGTTCTTC.

The chain combines TRBV29-1 with TRBJ2-3; a weak D match, TRBD2 (5 bases). V lost 4 bases, J lost 2 bases, and 16 bases lay in between. The CDR3 loop spans 15 amino acids. Germline V CDR1 and CDR2: SQVTM, ANQGSEA. The CDR3 DNA follows: TGCAGCGTTGGAATACTAGGTCGGGACACAGATACGCAGTATTTT. Translating it yields CSVGILGRDTDTQYF.

The chain joins TRBV28 to TRBJ2-1; TRBD1 matches at 7 bases. CDR3 length equals 16 residues. Trimming removed 5 bases from V and 1 base from J; junction bases left unmatched: 8. Germline V lookup: CDR1 MDHEN, CDR2 SYDVKM. CDR3: CASSPPGGRSYNEQFF. The CDR3 DNA follows: TGTGCCAGCAGTCCGCCAGGGGGACGGTCCTACAATGAGCAGTTCTTC.

Turning to this clone: Other DNA sequences of this sample code for an identical CDR3. The gene calls are TRBV7-2 and TRBJ2-5, with no clear D. V was cut by 2 bases and J by 2 bases, with 9 bases left in between. The length of the CDR3 is 14 residues. Germline V CDR1 and CDR2: SGHTA, FQGNSA. The CDR3 nucleotides read TGTGCCAGCAGCTTATTAGGGCAACAAGAGACCCAGTACTTC. As protein: CASSLLGQQETQYF.

The rearrangement uses TRBV2 and TRBJ1-5; 7 positions agree with TRBD1. The ends lost 2 bases at V and 6 bases at J; junction bases unmatched: 7. Germline V gene lookup returns CDR1 SNHLY and CDR2 FYNNEI. The CDR3 covers 15 residues. The CDR3 spells CASSERRRDSQPQHF. The CDR3 nucleotides are TGTGCCAGCAGTGAACGCCGGAGGGACAGTCAGCCCCAGCATTTT.